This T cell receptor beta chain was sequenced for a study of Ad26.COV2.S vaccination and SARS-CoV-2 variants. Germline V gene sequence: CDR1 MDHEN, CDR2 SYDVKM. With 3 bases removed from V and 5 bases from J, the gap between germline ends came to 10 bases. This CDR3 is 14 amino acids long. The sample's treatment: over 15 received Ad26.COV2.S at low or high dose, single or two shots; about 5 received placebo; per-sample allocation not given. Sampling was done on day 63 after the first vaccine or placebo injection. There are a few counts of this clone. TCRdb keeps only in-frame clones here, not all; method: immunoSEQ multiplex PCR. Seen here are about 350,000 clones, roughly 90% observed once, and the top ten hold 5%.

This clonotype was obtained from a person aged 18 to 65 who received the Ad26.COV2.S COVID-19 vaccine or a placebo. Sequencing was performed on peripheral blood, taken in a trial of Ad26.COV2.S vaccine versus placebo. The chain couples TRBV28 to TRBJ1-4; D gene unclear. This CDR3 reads CASSFDPVNEKLFF. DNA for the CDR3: TGTGCCAGCAGTTTCGATCCCGTCAATGAAAAACTGTTTTTT.